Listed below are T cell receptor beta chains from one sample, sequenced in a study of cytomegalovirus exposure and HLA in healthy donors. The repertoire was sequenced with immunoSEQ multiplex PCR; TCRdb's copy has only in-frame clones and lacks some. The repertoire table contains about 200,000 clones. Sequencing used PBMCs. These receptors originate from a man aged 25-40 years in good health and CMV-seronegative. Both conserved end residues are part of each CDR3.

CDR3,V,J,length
CASSSGQGERDTEAFF,TRBV5-1,TRBJ1-1,16
CASSFGGADTQYF,TRBV5-1,TRBJ2-3,13
CASSTPGLAGGPTGELFF,TRBV19,TRBJ2-2,18
CASSLGTGGTDTQYF,TRBV9,TRBJ2-3,15
CASSREGLAGSYNEQFF,TRBV5-1,TRBJ2-1,17
CASSPGTGKDYGYTF,TRBV28,TRBJ1-2,15
CASTSTGAPGEQYF,TRBV19,TRBJ2-7,14
CASSEWGGETQYF,TRBV2,TRBJ2-5,13
CAWSVHGTRSYEQYF,TRBV30,TRBJ2-7,15
CASSRGQGNTIYF,TRBV5-8,TRBJ1-3,13
CASSLGEAPTEQFF,TRBV7-6,TRBJ2-1,14
CASSPSSEAFF,TRBV18,TRBJ1-1,11
CASSLNLGTPAWQTQYF,TRBV7-8,TRBJ2-5,17
CASSARSSTSNSPLHF,TRBV6-6,TRBJ1-6,16
CASSVVGGRQGGPTDTQYF,TRBV9,TRBJ2-3,19
CASSLGTSGDNEQFF,TRBV7-9,TRBJ2-1,15
CASSLVEVDTGELFF,TRBV11-2,TRBJ2-2,15
CASNPQGFGNTIYF,TRBV28,TRBJ1-3,14
CASSLGLAGPTDTQYF,TRBV5-4,TRBJ2-3,16
CASSQGQREAFF,TRBV6-6,TRBJ1-1,12
CASSPLLQVNEKLFF,TRBV2,TRBJ1-4,15
CASSPGTGMNTEAFF,TRBV18,TRBJ1-1,15
CASSVGFGGKLFF,TRBV9,TRBJ1-4,13
CARIQEGIRRCEQYF,TRBV5-3,TRBJ2-7,15
CASSQDDGMRGYTF,TRBV4-2,TRBJ1-2,14
CASSPRVGTGDNEQFF,TRBV18,TRBJ2-1,16
CASSVTSNSLYFNEQFF,TRBV9,TRBJ2-1,17
CASSFDPRPTGDNEQFF,TRBV11-2,TRBJ2-1,17
CAWSAGNKETQYF,TRBV30,TRBJ2-5,13
CASSIRGGGYEKLFF,TRBV19,TRBJ1-4,15
CASSQVGQKPEQYF,TRBV4-1,NA,14
CASSQVGGLRGYTF,TRBV4-1,TRBJ1-2,14
CASSERGLAGGSRFGQFF,TRBV10-1,TRBJ2-1,18
CASSPGTGTLYEQYF,TRBV7-9,TRBJ2-7,15
CASRLPAGPGLALLISYEQYF,TRBV19,TRBJ2-7,21
CASSLVGGGHGYTF,TRBV5-1,TRBJ1-2,14
CAWGLEHVGPDTQYF,TRBV30,TRBJ2-3,15
CASRYLVTPDTQYF,TRBV2,TRBJ2-3,14
CASSYFGRGGTPLHF,TRBV6-5,TRBJ1-6,15
CASSYPGGGSYNEQFF,TRBV6-5,TRBJ2-1,16
CASSLAGGYSYEQYF,TRBV5-1,TRBJ2-7,15
CASSQGTVSTDTQYF,TRBV27,TRBJ2-3,15
CALWGGQEDTEAFF,TRBV10-3,TRBJ1-1,14
CASSPNHYEQYF,TRBV7-2,TRBJ2-7,12
CASSVAEGWSYEQYF,TRBV9,NA,15
CAHARGLIDGYTF,TRBV30,TRBJ1-2,13